The rows below give T cell receptor beta chains drawn from one sample of a study of control samples from healthy donors and cancer patients. Clones were sequenced by immunoSEQ multiplex PCR, and TCRdb holds only the in-frame ones, with some missing. The sample carries some 410,000 clones, more than 80% recorded once. Material for sequencing was PBMCs. Source of these receptors: a man aged 40-49 years with head and neck cancer. Each CDR3 is given with its conserved first and last residue. D genes are given only for firm matches. The size field is filled for only some rows; it gives once, few, many or a size class.

J gene: TRBJ1-2; D gene: .; V gene: TRBV15; clone size: .; CDR3 protein: CATSTGLIDYGYTF; CDR3 DNA: TGTGCCACCAGCACGGGGCTGATAGACTATGGCTACACCTTC
J gene: TRBJ2-7; D gene: .; V gene: TRBV11-3; clone size: .; CDR3 protein: CASSLDASYEQYF; CDR3 DNA: TGTGCCAGCAGCTTAGATGCCAGTTACGAGCAGTACTTC
J gene: TRBJ2-6; D gene: .; V gene: TRBV19; clone size: .; CDR3 protein: CASTVAAGRSGANVLTF; CDR3 DNA: TGTGCCAGTACCGTGGCCGCAGGCCGCTCTGGGGCCAACGTCCTGACTTTC
J gene: TRBJ2-7; D gene: TRBD1; V gene: TRBV6-6; clone size: .; CDR3 protein: CASSYSQGNYEQYF; CDR3 DNA: TGTGCCAGCAGTTACTCACAGGGGAACTACGAGCAGTACTTC
J gene: TRBJ2-7; D gene: TRBD1; V gene: TRBV28; clone size: .; CDR3 protein: CASSLQGARDEQYF; CDR3 DNA: TGTGCCAGCAGTTTACAGGGGGCGCGCGACGAGCAGTACTTC
J gene: TRBJ2-7; D gene: TRBD1; V gene: TRBV7-9; clone size: .; CDR3 protein: CASSLTGGVSGEQYF; CDR3 DNA: TGTGCCAGCAGCTTAACAGGGGGCGTATCTGGCGAGCAGTACTTC
J gene: TRBJ2-1; D gene: TRBD2; V gene: TRBV30; clone size: .; CDR3 protein: CAWSDVSGRFTEQFF; CDR3 DNA: TGTGCCTGGAGTGATGTTAGCGGGAGATTTACTGAGCAGTTCTTC
J gene: TRBJ2-3; D gene: .; V gene: TRBV7-3; clone size: .; CDR3 protein: CASSRKGGEGDTQYF; CDR3 DNA: TGTGCCAGCAGCCGTAAGGGGGGCGAGGGAGATACGCAGTATTTT
J gene: TRBJ2-7; D gene: .; V gene: TRBV18; clone size: .; CDR3 protein: CASSWWADTYEQYF; CDR3 DNA: TGTGCCAGCTCTTGGTGGGCCGATACCTACGAGCAGTACTTC
J gene: TRBJ2-5; D gene: TRBD2; V gene: TRBV19; clone size: .; CDR3 protein: CASRPGGARETQYF; CDR3 DNA: TGTGCCAGCCGGCCGGGGGGGGCGCGAGAGACCCAGTACTTC
J gene: TRBJ2-3; D gene: .; V gene: TRBV18; clone size: .; CDR3 protein: CASSPSQGTDTQYF; CDR3 DNA: TGTGCCAGCTCACCATCCCAGGGCACAGATACGCAGTATTTT
J gene: TRBJ2-1; D gene: TRBD1; V gene: TRBV27; clone size: .; CDR3 protein: CASSLPGTGGSKEQFF; CDR3 DNA: TGTGCCAGCAGTCTACCCGGGACAGGGGGATCAAAGGAGCAGTTCTTC
J gene: TRBJ2-5; D gene: TRBD2; V gene: TRBV5-1; clone size: .; CDR3 protein: CASSPGLAGQETQYF; CDR3 DNA: TGCGCCAGCAGCCCGGGACTAGCGGGACAAGAGACCCAGTACTTC
J gene: TRBJ1-5; D gene: TRBD1; V gene: TRBV18; clone size: .; CDR3 protein: CASSPELGQGGNQPQHF; CDR3 DNA: TGTGCCAGCTCACCAGAACTGGGACAGGGGGGAAATCAGCCCCAGCATTTT
J gene: TRBJ2-5; D gene: .; V gene: TRBV24-1; clone size: .; CDR3 protein: CATSDPSGAGETQYF; CDR3 DNA: TGTGCCACCAGTGATCCATCGGGGGCCGGGGAGACCCAGTACTTC
J gene: TRBJ2-7; D gene: .; V gene: TRBV29-1; clone size: once; CDR3 protein: CSAAPDNSYEQYF; CDR3 DNA: TGCAGCGCCGCCCCGGACAACTCCTACGAGCAGTACTTC
J gene: TRBJ2-7; D gene: TRBD1; V gene: TRBV3-1/TRBV3-2; clone size: .; CDR3 protein: CASSLSRDSSYEQYF; CDR3 DNA: TGTGCCAGCAGCCTAAGTAGGGACAGTTCCTACGAGCAGTACTTC
J gene: TRBJ2-7; D gene: TRBD2; V gene: TRBV5-6; clone size: .; CDR3 protein: CASSFRTSGNSEEQYF; CDR3 DNA: TGTGCCAGCAGCTTTAGGACTAGCGGGAACTCGGAGGAGCAGTACTTC
J gene: TRBJ1-2; D gene: TRBD1; V gene: TRBV4-1; clone size: once; CDR3 protein: CASSRDRGLNYGYTF; CDR3 DNA: TGCGCCAGCAGCCGCGACAGGGGGCTAAACTATGGCTACACCTTC
J gene: TRBJ2-5; D gene: TRBD2; V gene: TRBV14; clone size: .; CDR3 protein: CASSQGGTTAETQYF; CDR3 DNA: TGTGCCAGCAGCCAAGGTGGGACTACAGCAGAGACCCAGTACTTC
J gene: TRBJ2-6; D gene: .; V gene: TRBV5-1; clone size: .; CDR3 protein: CASSLESGANVLTF; CDR3 DNA: TGCGCCAGCAGCTTGGAGTCTGGGGCCAACGTCCTGACTTTC
J gene: TRBJ1-1; D gene: .; V gene: TRBV6-2/TRBV6-3; clone size: .; CDR3 protein: CASSPLLYGATEAFF; CDR3 DNA: TGTGCCAGCAGTCCATTGCTTTACGGGGCGACTGAAGCTTTCTTT
J gene: TRBJ1-2; D gene: TRBD1; V gene: TRBV2; clone size: .; CDR3 protein: CASSENRGNNYGYTF; CDR3 DNA: TGTGCCAGCAGTGAGAACAGGGGGAATAACTATGGCTACACCTTC
J gene: TRBJ2-2; D gene: .; V gene: TRBV9; clone size: .; CDR3 protein: CASSVGVNPNTGELFF; CDR3 DNA: TGTGCCAGCAGCGTAGGGGTCAATCCGAACACCGGGGAGCTGTTTTTT
J gene: TRBJ2-5; D gene: .; V gene: TRBV5-1; clone size: few; CDR3 protein: CASSVQETQYF; CDR3 DNA: TGCGCCAGCAGCGTCCAAGAGACCCAGTACTTC
J gene: TRBJ2-1; D gene: TRBD2; V gene: TRBV7-8; clone size: .; CDR3 protein: CASSFATSGRRLSSYNEQFF; CDR3 DNA: TGTGCCAGCAGCTTTGCGACTAGCGGGAGGCGGTTAAGCTCCTACAATGAGCAGTTCTTC
J gene: TRBJ2-7; D gene: .; V gene: TRBV13; clone size: .; CDR3 protein: CASSLGGRGYEQYF; CDR3 DNA: TGTGCCAGCAGCTTAGGGGGGCGGGGCTACGAGCAGTACTTC
J gene: TRBJ1-1; D gene: TRBD1; V gene: TRBV7-9; clone size: .; CDR3 protein: CASSFRQGISMNTEAFF; CDR3 DNA: TGTGCCAGCAGCTTCAGACAGGGGATAAGTATGAACACTGAAGCTTTCTTT
J gene: TRBJ1-2; D gene: .; V gene: TRBV5-6; clone size: .; CDR3 protein: CASSLGRTSNYGYTF; CDR3 DNA: TGTGCCAGCAGCTTGGGTCGGACGAGTAACTATGGCTACACCTTC
J gene: TRBJ2-7; D gene: .; V gene: TRBV27; clone size: once; CDR3 protein: CASSFVGGPYEQYF; CDR3 DNA: TGTGCCAGCAGTTTTGTGGGGGGCCCCTACGAGCAGTACTTC
J gene: TRBJ1-4; D gene: .; V gene: TRBV24-1; clone size: .; CDR3 protein: CATAAGDEKLFF; CDR3 DNA: TGTGCCACCGCTGCGGGTGATGAAAAACTGTTTTTT
J gene: TRBJ1-3; D gene: .; V gene: TRBV6-2/TRBV6-3; clone size: .; CDR3 protein: CASSLTGRSGNTIYF; CDR3 DNA: TGTGCCAGCAGCCTTACGGGCCGCTCTGGAAACACCATATATTTT
J gene: TRBJ1-1; D gene: .; V gene: TRBV5-1; clone size: .; CDR3 protein: CASSSRTGQPGTEAFF; CDR3 DNA: TGCGCCAGCAGCTCCCGAACCGGACAGCCGGGCACTGAAGCTTTCTTT
J gene: TRBJ2-1; D gene: .; V gene: TRBV7-9; clone size: .; CDR3 protein: CASSPSSGVNEQFF; CDR3 DNA: TGTGCCAGCAGCCCGAGTTCAGGGGTTAATGAGCAGTTCTTC
J gene: TRBJ1-5; D gene: .; V gene: TRBV30; clone size: .; CDR3 protein: CAWSTGNQPQHF; CDR3 DNA: TGTGCCTGGAGTACAGGCAATCAGCCCCAGCATTTT
J gene: TRBJ1-2; D gene: .; V gene: TRBV27; clone size: .; CDR3 protein: CASSWRREGGGYTF; CDR3 DNA: TGTGCCAGCAGTTGGCGCAGGGAGGGAGGAGGCTACACCTTC
J gene: TRBJ2-7; D gene: .; V gene: TRBV5-1; clone size: .; CDR3 protein: CASSFTQGSYEQYF; CDR3 DNA: TGCGCCAGCAGCTTCACTCAGGGGTCCTACGAGCAGTACTTC
J gene: TRBJ2-5; D gene: TRBD2; V gene: TRBV6-5; clone size: .; CDR3 protein: CASGRETGGRETQYF; CDR3 DNA: TGTGCCAGCGGGAGGGAAACCGGGGGAAGGGAGACCCAGTACTTC
J gene: TRBJ2-6; D gene: .; V gene: TRBV9; clone size: once; CDR3 protein: CASSGTRPGANVLTF; CDR3 DNA: TGTGCCAGCAGCGGAACCAGACCAGGGGCCAACGTCCTGACTTTC
J gene: TRBJ2-2; D gene: .; V gene: TRBV2; clone size: once; CDR3 protein: CASEPAENTGELFF; CDR3 DNA: TGTGCCAGCGAACCTGCGGAAAACACCGGGGAGCTGTTTTTT
J gene: TRBJ1-1; D gene: .; V gene: TRBV7-9; clone size: .; CDR3 protein: CASSPYLALNTEAFF; CDR3 DNA: TGTGCCAGCAGCCCGTATTTGGCCTTGAACACTGAAGCTTTCTTT
J gene: TRBJ2-1; D gene: .; V gene: TRBV19; clone size: .; CDR3 protein: CATSRFMTGGNEQFF; CDR3 DNA: TGTGCCACCTCCCGTTTTATGACAGGCGGCAATGAGCAGTTCTTC
J gene: TRBJ2-5; D gene: .; V gene: TRBV19; clone size: .; CDR3 protein: CASSPYISQETQYF; CDR3 DNA: TGTGCCAGTAGCCCCTATATCTCCCAAGAGACCCAGTACTTC
J gene: TRBJ2-7; D gene: TRBD2; V gene: TRBV4-3; clone size: .; CDR3 protein: CASSQAAGGGSSYEQYF; CDR3 DNA: TGCGCCAGCAGCCAAGCTGCCGGCGGGGGGTCCTCCTACGAGCAGTACTTC
J gene: TRBJ1-1; D gene: TRBD1; V gene: TRBV5-4; clone size: .; CDR3 protein: CASSPGDRALMNTEAFF; CDR3 DNA: TGTGCCAGCAGCCCGGGGGACAGGGCCCTCATGAACACTGAAGCTTTCTTT
J gene: TRBJ2-5; D gene: TRBD1; V gene: TRBV24-1; clone size: .; CDR3 protein: CATSPAHSGTGVGETQYF; CDR3 DNA: TGTGCCACCAGTCCCGCCCATTCCGGGACAGGGGTGGGGGAGACCCAGTACTTC
J gene: TRBJ2-7; D gene: TRBD2; V gene: TRBV7-3; clone size: .; CDR3 protein: CASSPGTSGGEQYF; CDR3 DNA: TGTGCCAGCAGCCCGGGGACTAGCGGGGGGGAGCAGTACTTC
J gene: TRBJ1-4; D gene: TRBD1; V gene: TRBV10-3; clone size: .; CDR3 protein: CATRDRGNEKLFF; CDR3 DNA: TGTGCCACCAGGGACAGGGGGAATGAAAAACTGTTTTTT
J gene: TRBJ2-5; D gene: TRBD1; V gene: TRBV9; clone size: once; CDR3 protein: CASSVAGQGVVQETQYF; CDR3 DNA: TGTGCCAGCAGCGTCGCGGGACAGGGTGTTGTCCAAGAGACCCAGTACTTC
J gene: TRBJ1-5; D gene: .; V gene: TRBV28; clone size: once; CDR3 protein: CASTPWGEGQPQHF; CDR3 DNA: TGTGCCAGCACCCCGTGGGGGGAGGGTCAGCCCCAGCATTTT
J gene: TRBJ2-1; D gene: TRBD1; V gene: TRBV28; clone size: .; CDR3 protein: CASSTRTGLTEQFF; CDR3 DNA: TGTGCCAGCAGTACCAGGACAGGTCTAACCGAGCAGTTCTTC
J gene: TRBJ2-3; D gene: .; V gene: TRBV7-3; clone size: .; CDR3 protein: CASSLSRSTDTQYF; CDR3 DNA: TGTGCCAGCAGCTTATCCAGGAGCACAGATACGCAGTATTTT